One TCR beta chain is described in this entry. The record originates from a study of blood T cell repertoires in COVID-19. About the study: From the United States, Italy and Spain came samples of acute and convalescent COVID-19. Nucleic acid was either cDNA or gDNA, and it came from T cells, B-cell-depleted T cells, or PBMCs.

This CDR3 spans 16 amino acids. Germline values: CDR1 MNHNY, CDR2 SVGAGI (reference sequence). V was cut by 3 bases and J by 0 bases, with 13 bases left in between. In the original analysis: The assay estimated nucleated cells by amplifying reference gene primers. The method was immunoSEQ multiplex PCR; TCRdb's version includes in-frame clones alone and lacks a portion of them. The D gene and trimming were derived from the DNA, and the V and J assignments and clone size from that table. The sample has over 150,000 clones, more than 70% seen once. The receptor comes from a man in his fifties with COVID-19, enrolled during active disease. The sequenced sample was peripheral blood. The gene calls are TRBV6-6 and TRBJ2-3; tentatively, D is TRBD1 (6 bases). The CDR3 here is CASSYNRAPSTDTQYF. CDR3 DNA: TGTGCCAGCAGTTATAACAGGGCCCCTAGCACAGATACGCAGTATTTT.